This T cell receptor (beta chain) was captured in a study of long-term antiretroviral therapy in people with HIV (dated 2022 in TCRdb). Background on the whole study: The earliest samples were collected about a decade before the 2015 WHO recommendation for immediate ART, when ART was typically delayed until CD4 counts fell. A retrospective serial study tested whether changes in peripheral blood TRB repertoire composition and diversity were associated with ART initiation and durable HIV suppression. From 25 to 30 adults with confirmed HIV infection, the cohort provided under 250 cryopreserved PBMC samples, gathered serially across a mean of approximately six years (range 1-12). About 35% of the 30 participants with HIV were female. No cross-contamination during QIAcube processing was shown when test extractions of a monoclonal T-cell line were performed alongside over 25 polyclonal samples. Broader findings and caveats from the paper: Unsorted PBMC were profiled instead of sorted CD4+ and CD8+ T cells because pre-ART samples had limited cell numbers. Samples dated from the mid-2000s to the late 2010s, and the ART regimens used may be less effective than current ones. Compared with controls, HIV repertoires had narrower CDR3 length ranges, and the network structure pointed to an antigen-experienced repertoire that shifted only slightly toward naive after ART. ART initiation was associated with a significant increase in TRB diversity, but diversity stayed significantly below transplant donor controls even after long-term ART. No data were available on ART adherence, viral resistance or therapy changes, limiting inferences about post-ART repertoire changes. Limited PBMC availability meant only the TCR beta chain was sequenced, without alpha chain pairing. Expanded TRB clones identified before ART initiation dominated the repertoire at all time points, although this dominance fluctuated and declined in many PLHIV after ART.

To be included, a participant needed at least one PBMC sample from before ART initiation plus at least two post-ART samples. Treatment was received in the United States of America by all participants with HIV. Before DNA extraction, cryopreserved samples of about 0.95-10 million PBMC were thawed and then washed. At the time of the earliest PBMC sample for each participant with HIV, ages ranged from about 23 to 60 years. Each participant contributed PBMC samples from 1-4 timepoints before ART initiation and 2-8 timepoints after ART initiation, with a median of 7 samples. For every participant, serial HIV viral load, CD4+ T-cell count, ART history and demographic data were obtained. Using a Qiagen kit on a QIAcube, genomic DNA was extracted from unsorted PBMC, with samples processed in batches of 12. Inclusive of the bounding cysteine and phenylalanine, the CDR3 is 14 residues long. Only the CDR3 part of the read is kept: 42 bases, read in frame from the first base. Based on the germline V gene, the CDR1 and CDR2 sequences are KGHSH and LQKENI. Germline trimming: 5 bases from V, 10 bases from J; junction bases outside gene matches: 10.

The immunoSEQ hsTCRB v3.0 assay was used at survey level resolution to sequence the TRB variable region. The targeted TRB sequencing depth was about 40,000-50,000 T-cell genomes per sample. An Illumina MiSeq with a v3 150-cycle kit was used to sequence the pooled TRB libraries. The study's own analysis went as follows. Repertoire analysis was run in R within a reproducible Nextflow workflow that covered QC, data transformation and analysis. LymphoSeq2, an R package for AIRR-Seq data exploration, was used to implement custom analyses. After excluding several samples that yielded fewer than 5000 total TRB sequences, 150 to 200 HIV repertoires remained for analysis. Of the 188 retained HIV repertoires, about 61 were collected before and about 130 after ART initiation. Repertoires were downsampled to 5000 TRB nucleotide sequences, and summary statistics were averaged over 100 downsampling iterations. Only TRB sequences with CDR3 regions of at least seven amino acids were retained for analysis. Diversity was measured with a Shannon entropy-derived clonality score and the Gini coefficient. In repertoire networks, the top 5000 CDR3 amino acid sequences were linked whenever an edit distance of one separated two sequences. GLIPH2 predicted antigen specificity groups and MHC restriction for TRB CDR3 amino acid sequences. Known CMV, EBV, HIV or tissue antigen associations were flagged by matching CDR3 amino acid sequences against VDJdb and McPAS-TCR. Pre-ART, post-ART and control groups were compared with Wilcoxon signed-rank tests and Holm-Bonferroni correction. TCRdb holds this immuneACCESS table with in-frame rearrangements only. Some clones are missing; in checked studies, unresolved V genes explain under half, and the rest has no known cause. V and J calls and clone size are as listed in that table; D and trimming were resolved from the DNA. The sample records roughly 37,000 clones, about 80% of which are singletons. The ten most abundant clones make up about 5.8% of the sample.

Turning to this clone: The antigen this receptor binds is unknown. Base qualities are not at hand, and no much larger clone is one base apart.

This TCR came from a man between 25 and 39 years old with HIV. The sequence is built from TRBV18 and TRBJ2-3, with 9 bases in between that match TRBD2. The source was unsorted PBMCs, collected 3.4 years after starting antiretroviral therapy. At the DNA level, the sequence is TGTGCCAGCTCAGACACTAACCAGCGGGAGGCGCAGTATTTT. It translates to CASSDTNQREAQYF.